Listed below are T cell receptor beta chains from one sample, sequenced in a study of OX40 agonist ivuxolimab in advanced cancers. The table came from immunoSEQ multiplex PCR; TCRdb's copy has only in-frame clones and leaves some out. Of around 92,000 clones listed, over 65% are singletons. The sequences come from CD4+ or CD8+ T cells sorted from blood, collected in a trial of the OX40 agonist ivuxolimab. The origin of the receptors is an adult with an advanced solid tumor such as melanoma, head and neck, liver or kidney cancer. The conserved cysteine and the conserved F or W are not part of the CDR3 here.

TRBV7-9	TRBJ2-1	ASSSGGGGEQF
TRBV4-3	TRBJ2-7	ASSRGGRAGGPRYEQY
TRBV29-1	TRBJ1-1	SVKGRLTGATF
TRBV5-1	TRBJ2-5	ASSLVERDQY
TRBV4-1	TRBJ2-4	ASSSRDMGLNIQY
TRBV15	TRBJ2-3	ATSRARPGAGATDTQY
TRBV5-1	TRBJ2-5	ASSLSLAETGTQY
TRBV9	TRBJ1-1	ASSIQDRDTEAF
TRBV7-2	TRBJ2-7	ASSSQGNYEQY
TRBV7-2	TRBJ1-2	ASSKTGNGYT
TRBV28	TRBJ1-5	ASSFQGGQPQH
TRBV19	TRBJ2-1	ASSTGTASGSEQF
TRBV28	TRBJ2-3	ASSLPRGNTQY
TRBV7-2	TRBJ2-6	ASRSLRGLDSGANVLT
TRBV2	TRBJ2-4	ASSVTGENIQY
TRBV6-5	TRBJ1-2	ASSYSSPGDGWSYT
TRBV5-6	TRBJ1-1	ASSLGDRREAF